A single sample is the source of the 23 T cell receptor beta chains below, sequenced in a study of beta chain features in type 1 diabetes (dated by TCRdb to the late 2010s). Receptor amplification or capture employed the immunoSEQ multiplex PCR assay. The entire isolated RNA was reverse transcribed using the High Capacity cDNA Reverse Transcription Kit, and thus expressed TCRB transcripts were sequenced. What TCRdb holds here is the immuneACCESS table cut down to in-frame rearrangements. Part of the clones is not present; checked against another copy, under half of the missing clones reflect an unresolved V gene, and the others are unexplained. Counted in this sample were 240,000 or so clones; 27% of them appeared once. The ten largest clones represent under 4.5% of the sample. Material for sequencing was central memory CD4+ T cells from blood. The receptor set was obtained from a man aged 25-45 years in good health.

This chain joins TRBV6-5 and TRBJ2-6; D remains unclear. Trimming pared 7 bases from V and 0 bases from J, leaving 4 bases between. Per the germline V gene, CDR1 is MNHEY and CDR2 is SVGAGI. This CDR3 is 13 amino acids long. CDR3 nucleotide sequence: TGTGCCAGCATAGCCTCTGGGGCCAACGTCCTGACTTTC. Translation: CASIASGANVLTF.

The table lists this clone with a few counts. A single base is all that separates this from a far larger clone, so a read error is likely. The rearrangement links TRBV30 to TRBJ1-5; perhaps TRBD1 as D (6 bases). Germline V lookup: CDR1 GTSNPN, CDR2 SVGIG (reference sequence). The CDR3 runs 13 residues. CDR3 nucleotides: TGTTCCTGGAGTCAACAGGGTAATCAGCCCCAGCATTTT. The encoded protein is CSWSQQGNQPQHF.

The chain is built from TRBV5-6 and TRBJ1-2; the match to TRBD1 covers 9 bases. J was trimmed by 6 bases and V by 4 bases; bases with no gene match: 13. The germline V gene encodes CDR1 SGHDT and CDR2 YYEEEE. This CDR3 contains 16 residues. The CDR3 sequence is CASSPGQGRGINGYTF. CDR3 bases: TGTGCCAGCAGCCCGGGACAGGGCCGTGGTATTAATGGCTACACCTTC.

The rearrangement links TRBV5-1 to TRBJ2-5; D is possibly TRBD2 (6 bases). The CDR3 runs to 14 residues. Germline CDR1 SGHRS, CDR2 YFSETQ. V was trimmed by 0 bases and J by 5 bases, leaving 11 bases between them. CDR3 in amino acids: CASSLAGVGETQYF. CDR3 coding DNA: TGCGCCAGCAGCTTGGCGGGGGTCGGGGAGACCCAGTACTTC.

This clone was found a few times. The V call is TRBV11-2, the J call TRBJ2-7; 9 bases are a match to TRBD2. The CDR3 is made up of 15 amino acids. Germline-derived CDR1 and CDR2 are SGHAT and FQNNGV. After removal of 0 bases from V and 4 bases from J, the junction contained 4 bases not matched to a gene. The CDR3 loop reads CASSLELAGIYEQYF. For the CDR3, the DNA is TGTGCCAGCAGCTTAGAGCTAGCGGGAATATACGAGCAGTACTTC.

This clone has more than one count but fewer than ten. The chain couples TRBV29-1 to TRBJ2-7; TRBD2 might be the D (5 bases). The germline CDR1 and CDR2 sequences are SQVTM and ANQGSEA. V dropped 6 bases and J dropped 2 bases, with 14 bases sitting between them. This CDR3 spans 13 amino acids. CDR3 in DNA: TGCAGCGTAAAAGGACTCGGGGCCTACGAGCAGTACTTC. Amino acids: CSVKGLGAYEQYF.

The rearrangement uses TRBV2 and TRBJ2-5; D is uncertain. Germline V gene lookup returns CDR1 SNHLY and CDR2 FYNNEI. The germline V and J ends were trimmed by 6 bases and 3 bases, with 20 bases remaining between them. The CDR3 loop spans 16 amino acids. The CDR3: CASSFAHSNPKETQYF. In DNA form, the CDR3 reads TGTGCCAGCAGCTTCGCACACTCGAACCCAAAAGAGACCCAGTACTTC. The complete variable domain, with remaining parts taken from reference TRBV2 and TRBJ2-5, reads EPEVTQTPSHQVTQMGQEVILRCVPISNHLYFYWYRQILGQKVEFLVSFYNNEISEKSEIFDDQFSVERPDGSNFTLKIRSTKLEDSAMYFCASSFAHSNPKETQYFGPGTRLLVL.

The chain carries TRBV20-1 and TRBJ2-1, with no clear D. V was pared by 5 bases and J by 10 bases, with 12 bases between. The germline V gene encodes CDR1 DFQATT and CDR2 SNEGSKA (reference sequence). The CDR3 consists of 11 residues. The CDR3 DNA follows: TGCAGTGCTCACTATGTTAGGGAGCAGTTCTTC. The encoded protein is CSAHYVREQFF.

The CDR3: CATSGGNRRAQYF. CDR3 in DNA: TGTGCCACCAGCGGGGGCAACCGGCGGGCCCAGTACTTC. The V and J genes are TRBV15 and TRBJ2-5, with a tentative D call TRBD1 (6 bases). CDR3 size: 13 residues. Germline CDR1 is LNHNV and CDR2 is YYDKDF (reference sequence). V was shortened by 5 bases and J by 9 bases, with 16 bases between the two germline ends.

This clone was seen a single time. The gene calls are TRBV29-1 and TRBJ2-1; 8 nucleotides agree with TRBD1. The CDR3 has 17 amino acids. Trimming at V came to 4 bases and at J to 0 bases, leaving 11 bases not matched to a gene. Germline CDR1 reads SQVTM; CDR2 reads ANQGSEA. For the CDR3, the DNA is TGCAGCGTTGTGACAACAGGGGGTACAGTCTCCTACAATGAGCAGTTCTTC. It specifies CSVVTTGGTVSYNEQFF.

This clone was seen a few times. The genes are TRBV4-3 and TRBJ1-2, with TRBD1 matching over 7 bases. Germline CDR1 and CDR2: LGHNA and YSLEER. The CDR3 totals 14 residues. After removal of 5 bases from V and 8 bases from J, the junction contained 11 bases not matched to a gene. The DNA for the CDR3 is TGCGCCAGCAGCAGTCAGGGGGTCACGGAAGGCTACACCTTC. Its translation: CASSSQGVTEGYTF.

This clone has a handful of counts. This sample includes further DNA sequences coding for the same CDR3. The CDR3 sequence: CASSQEDRGQPQHF. In DNA, the CDR3 is TGTGCCAGCAGCCAAGAGGATAGAGGTCAGCCCCAGCATTTT. The chain links TRBV4-2 to TRBJ1-5; D not resolved. The CDR3 has 14 residues. Per germline, CDR1 LGHNA and CDR2 YNFKEQ. V shed 0 bases and J shed 6 bases, with 9 bases lying between them.

This clone was detected many times. A junction end diverges from the germline sequence, so it may reflect a read error. The chain combines TRBV28 with TRBJ1-2, with D possibly being TRBD1 (6 bases). CDR3 size: 12 residues. Germline assignment: CDR1 MDHEN and CDR2 SYDVKM. The CDR3 protein is CASRQTGSPPNF. As DNA, the CDR3 is TGTGCCAGCAGACAGACAGGATCTCCTCCAAACTTC.

The chain has TRBV2 and TRBJ2-7; 8 bases match TRBD2. The V and J ends lost 6 bases and 0 bases, in that order; junction bases with no gene match: 4. The length of the CDR3 is 14 residues. Germline CDR1 SNHLY, CDR2 FYNNEI. CDR3 in DNA: TGTGCCAGCAGCAAGCGGGGGAACTCCTACGAGCAGTACTTC. Its protein product is CASSKRGNSYEQYF.

A few counts support this clone. This rearrangement joins TRBV15 to TRBJ2-5; D gene unclear. Germline V CDR1 and CDR2: LNHNV, YYDKDF (reference sequence). The CDR3 length is 15 residues. V was trimmed by 0 bases and J by 4 bases, leaving 12 bases between them. CDR3 sequence (DNA): TGTGCCACCAGCAGAGATAGTACGGGTCGAGAGACCCAGTACTTC. This translates into CATSRDSTGRETQYF.

V is TRBV30 and J is TRBJ2-2; TRBD1 is a possible D gene (6 bases). There are 12 residues in the CDR3. Germline V gene sequence: CDR1 GTSNPN, CDR2 SVGIG (reference sequence). Trimming shortened V by 6 bases and J by 12 bases, and 17 bases separated the two germline ends. CDR3 amino acids: CACPGTFEKLFF. The CDR3, as DNA: TGTGCCTGCCCCGGGACATTCGAGAAGCTGTTTTTT.

This clone has more than one count but fewer than ten. V and J are TRBV11-3 and TRBJ2-3; 12 nucleotides align to TRBD2. Trimming removed 4 bases from V and 1 base from J; junction bases left unmatched: 3. Germline V gives CDR1 SGHNT, CDR2 YENEEA. The CDR3 is 16 amino acids. The CDR3 spells CASSSRTSGGTDTQYF. CDR3 nucleotide sequence: TGTGCCAGCAGCTCACGGACTAGCGGGGGCACAGATACGCAGTATTTT.

In this sample, this clone turned up a few times. The chain carries TRBV30 and TRBJ1-6; D is ambiguous. Germline-derived CDR1 and CDR2 are GTSNPN and SVGIG (reference sequence). Trimming took 4 bases from V and 7 from J, leaving 14 bases between them. The CDR3 extends over 14 amino acids. CDR3 sequence reads: CAWTPRPPNSPLHF. CDR3 bases: TGTGCCTGGACCCCCAGGCCTCCAAATTCACCCCTCCACTTT.

This clone appeared a few times. This chain uses TRBV11-2 with TRBJ2-1, with 7 bases that match TRBD2. Trimming took 5 bases from V and 4 from J; bases not matched to a gene: 8. This CDR3 contains 15 residues. The germline V gene encodes CDR1 SGHAT and CDR2 FQNNGV. The CDR3: CASSRGSGAYNEQFF. The CDR3 bases are TGTGCCAGCAGCCGAGGCAGCGGGGCATACAATGAGCAGTTCTTC.

The chain is built from TRBV5-1 and TRBJ2-7, with D maybe TRBD2 (5 bases). The germline gives CDR1 SGHRS, CDR2 YFSETQ. V lost 0 bases, J lost 6 bases, and 10 bases lay in between. This CDR3 is 13 amino acids long. The CDR3 here is CASSLVPGVEQYF. CDR3 DNA sequence: TGCGCCAGCAGCTTGGTCCCCGGGGTCGAGCAGTACTTC.

This clone came up a few times. J is TRBJ2-5 and V is TRBV10-3, with D unclear. This CDR3 spans 15 amino acids. Trimming pared 4 bases from V and 1 base from J, leaving 13 bases between. Per germline, CDR1 ENHRY and CDR2 SYGVKD. CDR3 in amino acids: CAISGQPASQETQYF. The CDR3 nucleotides read TGTGCCATCAGTGGACAACCCGCTTCCCAAGAGACCCAGTACTTC.

Concerning this clone itself: The identical CDR3 is also encoded by other nucleotide sequences in the sample. The V and J genes are TRBV7-2 and TRBJ1-1; tentatively, D is TRBD1 (6 bases). Germline V CDR1 and CDR2: SGHTA, FQGNSA. V lost 6 bases and J lost 1, with 12 bases in between. The CDR3 covers 14 residues. Here the CDR3 reads CASSLQGGNTEAFF. The CDR3 nucleotides are TGTGCCAGCAGTTTACAGGGAGGGAACACTGAAGCTTTCTTT.

This clone was recorded a few times. V and J are TRBV4-3 and TRBJ2-7; 14 bases are a match to TRBD2. Trimming at V came to 0 bases and at J to 12 bases, leaving 7 bases not matched to a gene. The CDR3 runs 15 residues. The V gene's germline CDR1 is LGHNA and CDR2 YSLEER. This chain's CDR3 is CASSQEVTSGRALYF. CDR3 sequence (DNA): TGCGCCAGCAGCCAAGAAGTGACTAGCGGGAGGGCCTTGTACTTC.